These 14 T cell receptor beta chains were all obtained from the same sample, sequenced in a study of blood T cell repertoires in COVID-19. The repertoire was sequenced with immunoSEQ multiplex PCR; TCRdb's copy has only in-frame clones and lacks some. Of approximately 110,000 clones in the sample, just over 85% were seen once. Sequencing input: peripheral blood. The receptors here all came from a woman aged 45-65 years with active or convalescent COVID-19.

This chain uses TRBV5-5 with TRBJ2-2, with D unclear. Germline lookup yields CDR1 SGHKS and CDR2 YYEKEE (reference sequence). V gave up 5 bases and J gave up 6 bases, with 17 bases separating them. The CDR3 covers 15 residues. CDR3 region: CASRRYGLGAGELFF. Here the CDR3 DNA reads TGTGCCAGCAGGAGATACGGGTTAGGCGCCGGGGAGCTGTTTTTT.

The rearrangement uses TRBV9 and TRBJ2-1; 7 bases align to TRBD2. The germline CDR1 and CDR2 sequences are SGDLS and YYNGEE. This CDR3 has 17 residues. Trimming removed 4 bases from V and 5 bases from J; junction bases left unmatched: 15. The CDR3 protein is CASSIPRGERGNNEQFF. As DNA, the CDR3 is TGTGCCAGCAGCATCCCCAGAGGGGAGCGGGGAAACAATGAGCAGTTCTTC.

Only a few counts were recorded for this clone. The sample holds other DNA sequences that translate to the same CDR3. The rearrangement uses TRBV7-9 and TRBJ2-7; D ambiguous. Deletions cut 1 base from V and 4 bases from J, with 5 bases between. Germline V lookup: CDR1 SEHNR, CDR2 FQNEAQ (reference sequence). The CDR3 runs to 12 residues. Here the CDR3 DNA reads TGTGCCAGCAGCTTAGTCGGTTACGAGCAGTACTTC. Translating it yields CASSLVGYEQYF.

V and J are TRBV3-1 (or the pseudogene TRBV3-2) and TRBJ1-1; 7 bases are a match to TRBD1. Germline assignment: CDR1 LGHDT and CDR2 YNNKEL (reference sequence). V was pared by 4 bases and J by 2 bases, with 4 bases of the junction left unmatched. The CDR3 has 14 residues. The CDR3 here is CASSPRDRNTEAFF. The DNA of the CDR3 is TGTGCCAGCAGCCCCCGGGACAGAAACACTGAAGCTTTCTTT.

The V gene is TRBV11-3, the J gene TRBJ2-2; 8 bases match TRBD2. The CDR3 spans 16 residues. Germline loops: CDR1 SGHNT, CDR2 YENEEA. The junction had 5 bases not matched to a gene; V was cut back by 3 bases and J by 2 bases. CDR3 in amino acids: CASSFLSGENTGELFF. CDR3 sequence (DNA): TGTGCCAGCAGCTTCCTTAGCGGGGAAAACACCGGGGAGCTGTTTTTT. The whole variable domain, remainder taken from reference TRBV11-3 and TRBJ2-2, is EAGVVQSPRYKIIEKKQPVAFWCNPISGHNTLYWYLQNLGQGPELLIRYENEEAVDDSQLPKDRFSAERLKGVDSTLKIQPAELGDSAVYLCASSFLSGENTGELFFGEGSRLTVL.

The chain uses TRBV7-9 and TRBJ2-1, with D tentatively TRBD2 (6 bases). Trimming took 5 bases from V and 8 from J, leaving 16 bases between them. The CDR3 is made up of 14 amino acids. Germline V gene lookup returns CDR1 SEHNR and CDR2 FQNEAQ (reference sequence). CDR3 nucleotides: TGTGCCAGCAGCCTTGTCCCGGGACTGGATGAGCAGTTCTTC. It is translated as CASSLVPGLDEQFF.

The V and J genes are TRBV28 and TRBJ2-2, with 13 bases matching TRBD2. Trimming took 4 bases from V and 2 from J; bases not matched to a gene: 7. Germline assignment: CDR1 MDHEN and CDR2 SYDVKM. There are 18 residues in the CDR3. The CDR3 loop reads CASSSRTSGSGNTGELFF. As DNA, the CDR3 is TGTGCCAGCAGTTCGCGGACTAGCGGGAGTGGAAACACCGGGGAGCTGTTTTTT.

The chain couples TRBV14 to TRBJ1-4; 8 nucleotides agree with TRBD1. The V and J ends lost 2 bases and 5 bases, in that order; junction bases with no gene match: 10. CDR1 and CDR2 from the germline V gene are SGHDN and FVKESK. The CDR3 runs 17 residues. CDR3 in DNA: TGTGCCAGCAGCCAACGGCCCCCGGGACAGGCGAATGAAAAACTGTTTTTT. Its translation: CASSQRPPGQANEKLFF.

This chain connects TRBV6-1 to TRBJ2-7; the match to TRBD2 covers 7 bases. This CDR3 comprises 12 residues. V dropped 6 bases and J dropped 6; count of bases not matched to a gene: 5. Germline CDR1 and CDR2: MNHNS and SASEGT. The CDR3 DNA reads as TGTGCCAGCAGCTGGGGGGGTATCGAGCAGTACTTC. Its protein product is CASSWGGIEQYF.

In its sample, this clone was seen once. V and J are TRBV14 and TRBJ1-3; 8 bases are a match to TRBD1. Germline assignment: CDR1 SGHDN and CDR2 FVKESK. CDR3 length equals 18 residues. Unmatched junction bases numbered 12, after V lost 2 bases and J lost 3 bases. This CDR3 reads CASSQSGTGSPFGNTIYF. CDR3 nucleotide sequence: TGTGCCAGCAGCCAATCCGGGACAGGATCGCCGTTTGGAAACACCATATATTTT.

The rearrangement links TRBV5-1 to TRBJ1-4, with D perhaps TRBD1 (6 bases). Trimming pared 4 bases from V and 7 bases from J, leaving 20 bases between. Germline lookup yields CDR1 SGHRS and CDR2 YFSETQ. The CDR3 contains 16 residues. The CDR3 nucleotides are TGCGCCAGCAGCCCCCTCCAGGGACAAAGAGGTGAAAAACTGTTTTTT. Translation gives CASSPLQGQRGEKLFF.

The rearrangement uses TRBV5-8 and TRBJ2-7, with 11 bases matching TRBD2. Germline-derived CDR1 and CDR2 are SGHTS and YDEGEE. Trimming removed 0 bases from V and 3 bases from J; junction bases left unmatched: 8. The CDR3 extends over 17 amino acids. The CDR3, as DNA: TGTGCCAGCAGCTTGGGGGCTAGCGGGAGGATTCGCTACGAGCAGTACTTC. Translated, it gives CASSLGASGRIRYEQYF.

The chain recombines TRBV12-5 with TRBJ2-5, with 10 bases lining up with TRBD2. J lost 1 base, V lost 3 bases, and 2 bases had no gene match. This CDR3 is built from 15 residues. CDR1 is LGHNT and CDR2 is FRNRAP in the germline V gene. CDR3 loop: CASGLAGGPQETQYF. DNA of the CDR3: TGTGCTAGTGGTTTAGCGGGAGGGCCCCAAGAGACCCAGTACTTC.

The chain uses TRBV7-2 and TRBJ2-1, with TRBD2 identical over 8 bases. CDR3 length: 18 amino acids. V lost 2 bases, J lost 0 bases, and 9 bases stayed unmatched. Germline lookup yields CDR1 SGHTA and CDR2 FQGNSA. For the CDR3, the DNA is TGTGCCAGCAGCTTACAATCGAGCGGGGGAAGCTCCTACAATGAGCAGTTCTTC. Translation gives CASSLQSSGGSSYNEQFF.